Described below is a single TCR beta chain sequence and its context. No antigen is known for it. This specimen comes from a study of blood T cells in healthy people across ages. A second PCR of roughly 7 to 11 cycles used a sample-barcoded 5' primer and a J-beta primer mix. TCRdb processed the 5' RACE reads anew with MiXCR; each CDR3 protein has one entry. The sample contains hundreds of thousands of distinct CDR3 sequences, around 36% of which appear only once. Study observations and caveats: Age showed a roughly linear inverse relationship with TCR beta diversity per million T cells.

J was trimmed by 7 bases and V by 5 bases; bases with no gene match: 9. Germline loops: CDR1 SGHTA, CDR2 FQGNSA. This CDR3 is built from 15 residues. They isolated at least 6 million PBMCs from each sample. This sequence joins TRBV7-2 and TRBJ1-4, with TRBD1 matching 8 bases. Sequencing was done on a sample of blood. The TCR originated in a man aged 18 to 35 in good health. The CDR3: CASSDLGQAGEKLFF. The CDR3 DNA sequence: TGTGCCAGCAGCGACCTGGGACAGGCGGGTGAAAAACTGTTTTTT.